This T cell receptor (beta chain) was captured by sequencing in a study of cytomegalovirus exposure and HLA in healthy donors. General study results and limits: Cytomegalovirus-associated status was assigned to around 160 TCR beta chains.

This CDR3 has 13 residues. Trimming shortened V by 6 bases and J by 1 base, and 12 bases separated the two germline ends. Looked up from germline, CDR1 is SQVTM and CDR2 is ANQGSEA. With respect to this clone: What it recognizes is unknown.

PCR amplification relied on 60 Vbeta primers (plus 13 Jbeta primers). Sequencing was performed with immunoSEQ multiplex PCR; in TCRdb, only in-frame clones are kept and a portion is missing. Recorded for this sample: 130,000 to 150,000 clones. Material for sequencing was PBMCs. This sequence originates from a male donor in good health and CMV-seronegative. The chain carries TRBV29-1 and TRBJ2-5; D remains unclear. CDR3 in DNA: TGCAGCGTGGCTGGCTCATTCCAAGAGACCCAGTACTTC. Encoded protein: CSVAGSFQETQYF.